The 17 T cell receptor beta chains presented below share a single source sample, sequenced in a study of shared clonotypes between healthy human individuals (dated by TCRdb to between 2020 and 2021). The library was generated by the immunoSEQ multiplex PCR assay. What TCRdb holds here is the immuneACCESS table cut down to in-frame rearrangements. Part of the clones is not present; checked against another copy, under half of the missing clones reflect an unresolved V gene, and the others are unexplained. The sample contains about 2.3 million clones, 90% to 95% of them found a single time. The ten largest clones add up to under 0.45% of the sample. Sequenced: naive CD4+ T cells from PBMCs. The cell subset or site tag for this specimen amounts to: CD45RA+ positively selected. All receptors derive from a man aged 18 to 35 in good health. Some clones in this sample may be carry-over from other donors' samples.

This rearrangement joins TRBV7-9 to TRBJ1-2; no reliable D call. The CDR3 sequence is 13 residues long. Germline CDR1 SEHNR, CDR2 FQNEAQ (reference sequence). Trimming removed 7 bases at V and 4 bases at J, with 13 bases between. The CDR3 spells CASTDDTFYGYTF. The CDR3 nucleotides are TGTGCCAGCACCGATGACACATTCTATGGCTACACCTTC.

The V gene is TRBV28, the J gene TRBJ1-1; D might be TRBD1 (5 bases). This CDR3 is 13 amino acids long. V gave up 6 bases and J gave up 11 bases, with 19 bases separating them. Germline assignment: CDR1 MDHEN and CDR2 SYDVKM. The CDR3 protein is CASSSPGIGDAFF. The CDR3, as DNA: TGTGCCAGCAGCTCCCCAGGCATTGGGGACGCTTTCTTT.

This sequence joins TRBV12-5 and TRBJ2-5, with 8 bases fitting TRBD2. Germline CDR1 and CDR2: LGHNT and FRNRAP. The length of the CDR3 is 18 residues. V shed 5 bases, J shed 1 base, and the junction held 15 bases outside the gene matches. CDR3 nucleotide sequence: TGTGCTAGTGGTCCCGGTTCGGGCTGGCGGGAGGCCCAAGAGACCCAGTACTTC. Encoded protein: CASGPGSGWREAQETQYF.

This CDR3 is CASSYAPLAGGPGDEQFF. In nucleotides, the CDR3 is TGCGCCAGCAGTTACGCCCCCCTAGCGGGAGGGCCCGGCGATGAGCAGTTCTTC. V usage is TRBV5-1 and J usage is TRBJ2-1; 12 bases agree with TRBD2. The junction had 17 bases not matched to a gene; V was cut back by 5 bases and J by 8 bases. CDR3 length: 18 amino acids. In germline, CDR1 is SGHRS, CDR2 YFSETQ.

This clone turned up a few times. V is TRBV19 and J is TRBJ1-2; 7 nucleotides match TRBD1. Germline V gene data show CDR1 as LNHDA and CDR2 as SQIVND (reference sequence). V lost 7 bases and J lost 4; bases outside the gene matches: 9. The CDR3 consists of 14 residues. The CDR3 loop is CASIPPGTVYGYTF. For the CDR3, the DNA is TGTGCCAGTATACCCCCCGGGACAGTCTATGGCTACACCTTC. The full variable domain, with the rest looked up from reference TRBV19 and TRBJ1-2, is DGGITQSPKYLFRKEGQNVTLSCEQNLNHDAMYWYRQDPGQGLRLIYYSQIVNDFQKGDIAEGYSVSREKKESFPLTVTSAQKNPTAFYLCASIPPGTVYGYTFGSGTRLTVV.

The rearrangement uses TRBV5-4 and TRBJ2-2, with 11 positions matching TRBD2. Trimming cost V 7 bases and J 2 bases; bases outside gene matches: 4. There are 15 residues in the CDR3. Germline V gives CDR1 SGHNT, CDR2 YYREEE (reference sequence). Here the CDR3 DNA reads TGTGCCAGCGGAACTAGCGGGAGTAACACCGGGGAGCTGTTTTTT. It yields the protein CASGTSGSNTGELFF.

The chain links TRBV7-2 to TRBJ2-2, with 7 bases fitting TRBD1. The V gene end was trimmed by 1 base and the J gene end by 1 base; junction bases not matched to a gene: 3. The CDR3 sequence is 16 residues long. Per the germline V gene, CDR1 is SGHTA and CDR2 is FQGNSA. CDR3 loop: CASSLVGTVNTGELFF. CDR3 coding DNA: TGTGCCAGCAGCTTAGTTGGGACAGTGAACACCGGGGAGCTGTTTTTT.

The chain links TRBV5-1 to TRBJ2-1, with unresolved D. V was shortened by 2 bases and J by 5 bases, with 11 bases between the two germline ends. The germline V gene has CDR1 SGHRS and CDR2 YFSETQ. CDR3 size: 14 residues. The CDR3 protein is CASSFSRADNEQFF. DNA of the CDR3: TGCGCCAGCAGCTTTAGCCGGGCCGACAATGAGCAGTTCTTC.

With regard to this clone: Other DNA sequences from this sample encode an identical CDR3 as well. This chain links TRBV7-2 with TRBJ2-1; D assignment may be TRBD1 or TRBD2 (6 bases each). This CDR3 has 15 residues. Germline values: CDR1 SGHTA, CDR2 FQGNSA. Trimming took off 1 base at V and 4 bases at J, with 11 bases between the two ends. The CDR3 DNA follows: TGTGCCAGCAGCTTAGTCGGGGGCCTGTACAATGAGCAGTTCTTC. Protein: CASSLVGGLYNEQFF.

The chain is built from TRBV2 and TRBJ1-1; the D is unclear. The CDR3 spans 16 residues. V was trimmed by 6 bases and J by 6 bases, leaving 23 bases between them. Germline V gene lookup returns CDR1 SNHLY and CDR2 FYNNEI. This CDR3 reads CASSPTVGKGNAEAFF. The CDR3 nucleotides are TGTGCCAGCAGCCCCACCGTAGGGAAGGGCAACGCTGAAGCTTTCTTT.

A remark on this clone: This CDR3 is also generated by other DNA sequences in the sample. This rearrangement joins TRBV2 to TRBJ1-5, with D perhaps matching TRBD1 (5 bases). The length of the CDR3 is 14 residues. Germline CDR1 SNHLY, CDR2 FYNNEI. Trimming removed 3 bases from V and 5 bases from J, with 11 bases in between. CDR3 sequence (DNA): TGTGCCAGCAGTGAGCAGGGTGGGGATCAGCCCCAGCATTTT. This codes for CASSEQGGDQPQHF.

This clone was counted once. The DNA of the CDR3 is TGTGCCAGCAGCCGACCGGGACAGTACTCTGGAAACACCATATATTTT. Protein sequence: CASSRPGQYSGNTIYF. The chain has TRBV7-9 and TRBJ1-3, with TRBD1 matching 7 bases. Germline V gene lookup returns CDR1 SEHNR and CDR2 FQNEAQ (reference sequence). V shed 5 bases, J shed 0 bases, and the junction held 7 bases outside the gene matches. CDR3 length: 16 amino acids.

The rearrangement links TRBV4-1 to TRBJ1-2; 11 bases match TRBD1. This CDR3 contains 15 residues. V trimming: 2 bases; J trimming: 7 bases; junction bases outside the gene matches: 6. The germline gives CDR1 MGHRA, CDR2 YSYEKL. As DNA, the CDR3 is TGCGCCAGCAGCCAACCGGGACAGGGGGTCGGTGGCTACACCTTC. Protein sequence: CASSQPGQGVGGYTF.

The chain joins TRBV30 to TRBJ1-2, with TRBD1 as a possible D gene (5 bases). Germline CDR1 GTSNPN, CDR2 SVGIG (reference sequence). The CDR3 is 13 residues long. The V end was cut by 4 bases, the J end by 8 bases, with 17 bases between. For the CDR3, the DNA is TGTGCCTGGAATCCTGGACATCTCTCGGGCTACACCTTC. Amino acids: CAWNPGHLSGYTF.

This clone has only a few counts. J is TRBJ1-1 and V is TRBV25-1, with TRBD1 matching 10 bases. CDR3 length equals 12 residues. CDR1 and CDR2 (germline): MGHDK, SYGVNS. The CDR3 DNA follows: TGTGCAACGAGGACAGGGGGAACTGAAGCTTTCTTT. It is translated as CATRTGGTEAFF.

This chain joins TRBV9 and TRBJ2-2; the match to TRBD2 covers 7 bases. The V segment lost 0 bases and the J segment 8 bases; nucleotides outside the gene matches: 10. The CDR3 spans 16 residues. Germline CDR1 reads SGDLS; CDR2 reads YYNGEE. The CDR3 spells CASSVAWGRASGELFF. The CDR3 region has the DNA TGTGCCAGCAGCGTAGCATGGGGGAGGGCCTCGGGGGAGCTGTTTTTT.

The CDR3 DNA follows: TGTGCCAGCAGCGACCCCTTTCAGTTAGCGGGAGAGGTCGGTGAGCAGTTCTTC. Translated, it gives CASSDPFQLAGEVGEQFF. The chain joins TRBV9 to TRBJ2-1, with 9 positions matching TRBD2. Germline V gene data show CDR1 as SGDLS and CDR2 as YYNGEE. Trimming removed 3 bases from V and 9 bases from J; junction bases left unmatched: 19. This CDR3 is built from 18 residues.